This T cell receptor beta chain was observed in a study of cytomegalovirus exposure and HLA in healthy donors (dated by TCRdb to 2015 to 2018). In the study overall: An earlier analysis of 587 of the donors reported 250 to 350 Gb of sequence data and 95 million to 130 million unique TCR beta sequences obtained from approximately 180 million T cells. The study profiled the T cell repertoires of hundreds of subjects by immunosequencing and related them to cytomegalovirus serostatus. Rather than drawing on any new phenotypic data, the later analysis identified candidate immune exposures from TCR beta sequences and the way those sequences occurred across donors. To predict cytomegalovirus infection status, the study combined high-throughput TCR immunosequencing, statistical association of individual TCRs with disease status, and machine learning. Of the roughly 430 genotyped donors, approximately 83% fell in the genetic ancestry cluster associated with self-reported Caucasian donors. Five DR-DQ haplotypes were treated as single units for association and clustering because of strong linkage in the cohort. Among 300 to 500 genotyped donors of the cohort, an average of roughly 230,000 unique TCR beta nucleotide sequences was sequenced per donor, of which 15% to 20% were non-productive. A later genetic analysis used genome-wide SNP genotypes for about three fifths of the roughly 700 donors, treating that subset as a discovery cohort. A separate validation cohort of approximately 130 different subjects was used in addition to the roughly 700-subject first cohort. Typing coverage differed by locus: A, B, C, DRB1 and DQB1 were typed in roughly 629-630 donors, DQA1 in 500 to 550, DPA1 in some 610, and DPB1 in roughly 470. In a later analysis, previously published TCR beta repertoires from 670 or so donors were re-analyzed and high-resolution HLA genotyping was added so that TCR occurrence patterns could be studied. Donor age, sex, ethnicity and CMV serostatus were collected together with the repertoire data. HLA typing covered class I and class II loci at four-digit resolution. An earlier analysis of 587 of the donors applied high-throughput TCR beta sequencing to assess whether each TCR beta V gene segment acted as functional or pseudogenic. An early release covering more than 500 HLA-typed donors comprised about 300 gigabases of sequencing data and 85 million to 100 million unique TCR sequences. Every discovery cohort repertoire had been produced on one sequencing platform. The study aimed to test whether signatures of past pathogen exposure could be identified by cataloging public T cell receptors. Results the study describes overall, beyond this receptor: Because some donors lacked HLA typing at each locus, the association tests relied only on the typed subset. Correlated functional status among segregating V segments might be attributable to linkage disequilibrium, but an unknown experimental factor could not be ruled out. According to a later analysis, parvovirus B19, influenza, CMV and Epstein-Barr virus appeared linked to several top co-occurrence clusters. A few of the identified cytomegalovirus-associated TCR beta chains were confirmed in vitro to be specific for cytomegalovirus antigens. In an earlier analysis of under 600 of the donors, most TCR beta V segments were observed in productive rearrangements about 90% or about 30% of the time, broadly matching IMGT annotations. A cluster of highly shared sequence variants was judged likely to be a technical artifact of the sequencing pipeline. A further reported finding was that TCR beta sequences accurately predicted the HLA-A and HLA-B alleles for most subjects in the first cohort. In a later analysis, TCR association rates were found to vary across HLA loci, with the most associated TCRs seen for DRB1 alleles and the fewest for HLA-C alleles. Only TCR beta chains were sequenced in this cohort, and the absence of alpha or paired-chain data limited detectable features. The classifier was reported to diagnose cytomegalovirus status with high specificity and sensitivity in both the original cohort and the validation cohort. In a later genetic analysis, a missense DCLRE1C variant was associated with V-gene and J-gene trimming of TCR beta chains, and the association was replicated in an independent cohort. A later genetic analysis reported fewer N-insertions in productive TCRs among donors in an Asian-associated ancestry cluster than the roughly 620-donor mean. The authors suggested that the approach could potentially be generalized to other disease states and immunological phenotypes. Because the 87-base-pair reads could not distinguish some IMGT-functional V segments, including TRBV6-2 and TRBV6-3, those segments were excluded. At a false discovery rate of 0.05, a later analysis linked some 17,000 TCR beta sequences to specific HLA alleles. The study gave a list of more than 150 TCR beta chains associated with cytomegalovirus. Across donors, most TCR sequences were observed very rarely, whereas some public TCRs were present in many individuals. In a later analysis, HLA-associated TCR beta chains showed more clonal expansion and lower generation probabilities than non-associated chains that were equally common. When HLA alleles, especially DR and DQ, strongly co-occurred, attributing TCR associations to individual alleles was difficult. Because counts were too low, about 18 rarely observed V segments, including chromosome 9 orphons, were excluded from the earlier analysis of 587 of the donors. Presence/absence analyses assumed roughly uniform sequencing depth across donors, an assumption that may not hold. A later analysis found that most CMV-associated TCR beta chains appeared HLA-restricted, with HLA associations seemingly driven largely by CMV exposure. For the cohort, immune exposure information was limited to CMV serostatus.

The CDR3 spans 15 residues, from the cysteine through the phenylalanine. Just the 45-base CDR3 DNA is kept, in frame starting at base 1. V is cut back by 3 bases and J by 7 bases, with 7 bases in the junction unmatched. CDR1 and CDR2, per the germline V gene, are SNHLY and FYNNEI. The cohort consisted of 650 to 850 healthy bone marrow donors. All cohort members were sampled while nominally healthy, although unrecorded immune exposures were likely present. The donor tested CMV seronegative and was one of the 352 seronegative cohort members. Every donor gave a peripheral blood sample, and the peripheral blood mononuclear cells from that sample were used for TCR beta sequencing. Genomic DNA was extracted from the blood cell samples with the Qiagen DNeasy Blood Extraction Kit. Library prep was done by the immunoSEQ multiplex PCR assay. For the multiplex PCR, a mixture combining 60 forward primers for TCR Vbeta segments and 13 reverse primers for TCR Jbeta segments was used. A multiplex PCR assay on genomic DNA amplified the CDR3 region of rearranged TCR beta genes. On the Illumina HiSeq System, the amplified TCR beta libraries were sequenced as 87-base-pair reads. In the authors' own workflow: Across the 500 to 850 repertoires, a later analysis counted about 81 million unique TCR beta chains, 9.5 million to 13 million of which were shared by at least two donors. Raw reads were error-corrected and collapsed into unique sequences with a nearest-neighbor algorithm that merged closely related sequences to remove PCR and sequencing errors. To assign V, D and J gene segments, CDR3 sequences were aligned to IMGT reference sequences. Each retained sequence needed at least a six-nucleotide match to both a V gene segment and a J gene segment. Rearrangements were called productive when the CDR3 lacked stop codons and stayed in frame with V and J; all others were non-productive. Following IMGT convention, CDR3 was defined as the stretch from the second conserved V-encoded cysteine up to the conserved J-encoded phenylalanine. Sequences without an unambiguous match to a single V gene segment were excluded from the earlier analysis of 450 to 750 of the donors. In an earlier analysis of approximately 590 of the donors, a V segment was called functional when productive rearrangements were above 56.7%, and segregating when the standard deviation between donors exceeded 5%. A statistical classification framework was built to diagnose cytomegalovirus status from the catalog of TCR beta chain sequences. In a later analysis, TCR nucleotide sequences were compared against IMGT/GENE-DB human TR gene sequences so that V and J genes could be assigned. A later analysis assigned CDR3 sequences and most-parsimonious VDJ recombination scenarios with the TCRdist pipeline. In a later analysis, each TCR beta chain was defined by its CDR3 amino acid sequence together with its V-gene family, and reads lacking a unique V-gene family were excluded. In a later analysis, approximately 640 highly shared, low-generation-probability nucleotide sequences were removed to address suspected cross-contamination and a sequencing artifact. A later analysis calculated a clonal expansion index for each public chain from normalized within-repertoire ranks of inferred template counts. In a later analysis, generation probabilities were computed using a VDJ recombination model fitted to out-of-frame rearrangements, and the results were checked against IGoR. In a later analysis, TCR-TCR, TCR-HLA and TCR-CMV co-occurrence was scored with hypergeometric tests, and a repertoire-size bias correction was applied to TCR pairs. False discovery rates were estimated in a later analysis by permuting HLA or CMV assignments 20 times. A later analysis grouped co-occurring TCRs with DBSCAN, adding TCRdist sequence similarity when clustering within HLA-allele-positive subsets. Repertoires with fewer than 30,000 or more than 120,000 public chains were left out of co-occurrence clustering, as were four to six repertoires with anomalous nucleotide sharing. TCRdb obtained this table from immuneACCESS and retained in-frame rearrangements with V and J assigned. These tables miss some clones; where compared with another copy, unresolved V genes account for less than half of the shortfall, and the remainder is unexplained. The D gene and trimming were derived from the DNA, and the V and J assignments and clone size from that table. This sample is represented by approximately 180,000 clones; around 83% of them were singletons. About 1.5% of the sample rests with the top ten.

This clone occurred once. Its antigen remains unidentified. Per-base quality was not reported, and no clone a single base away is much larger than it. The sequence links TRBV2 to TRBJ2-2, with 8 central nucleotides matching TRBD2. Sequencing was carried out using PBMCs. The sequence was collected from a woman aged 18-29 years in good health and CMV-seronegative. Here the CDR3 is given as CASSDPGLGDGELFF. The sequence in DNA is TGTGCCAGCAGTGATCCGGGACTAGGAGACGGGGAGCTGTTTTTT.